This is a list of T cell receptor beta chains from one sample in a study of blood T cell repertoires in COVID-19. This table comes from immunoSEQ multiplex PCR, and its TCRdb copy is limited to in-frame clones, with some not included. Of about 160,000 clones detected, about 83% appear once; the ten largest clones hold 11% to 15%. The sequenced sample was peripheral blood. These receptors were collected from a woman aged 80 or over with acute or convalescent COVID-19. Both conserved end residues are part of each CDR3.

v_call,j_call,cdr3_aa
TRBV7-9,TRBJ1-2,CASSFGIQANYGYTF
TRBV30,TRBJ2-5,CAQAGGETQYF
TRBV12-3/TRBV12-4,TRBJ2-1,CASSLLAGRQFF
TRBV11-2,TRBJ2-1,CASSPLGTSGRNEQFF
TRBV20-1,TRBJ2-7,CSASRGGSYEQYF
TRBV28,TRBJ2-1,CASSYLSGLTNEQFF
TRBV6-6,TRBJ2-1,CATGGNYNEQFF
TRBV4-2,TRBJ2-5,CASSITVAGGKETQYF
TRBV18,TRBJ2-1,CASSYTTGSYNEQFF
TRBV7-2,TRBJ2-3,CASSLIVAGSGADTQYF
TRBV6-5,TRBJ1-1,CASHGSITEAFF
TRBV2,TRBJ1-1,CASSEQGSTEAFF
TRBV5-1,TRBJ1-2,CASSLGMRDRRGYTF
TRBV6-6,TRBJ1-5,CASSYGTGGAEPQHF
TRBV5-1,TRBJ2-7,CASKEGQGLYEQYF
TRBV6-5,TRBJ2-7,CASSYSMPSPAYEQYF
TRBV5-1,TRBJ1-1,CASSSGQGAWNTEAFF
TRBV12-3/TRBV12-4,TRBJ2-1,CASRRVRLEQFF
TRBV30,TRBJ2-1,CAWSVLSGGANEQFF
TRBV5-1,TRBJ2-5,CASDRGLAAETQYF
TRBV5-1,TRBJ2-1,CASSLDRGSYNEQFF
TRBV30,TRBJ1-5,CAFSGTSYSNQPQHF
TRBV19,TRBJ2-7,CASSPTVSDSYEQYF
TRBV4-1,TRBJ1-5,CASSQARTAGKPQHF
TRBV19,TRBJ2-1,CASSMRSAPGNNEQFF
TRBV12-5,TRBJ1-6,CASGPSKGSNSPLHF
TRBV5-1,TRBJ1-2,CASSLVETGAYGYTF
TRBV25-1,TRBJ2-7,CASSEGWRGHEQYF
TRBV7-2,TRBJ2-7,CASSLLAALEQYF
TRBV3-1/TRBV3-2,TRBJ2-7,CASSPQDRGSYEQYF
TRBV19,TRBJ2-5,CASSRGGRGETQYF
TRBV5-8,TRBJ1-5,CASSSTGTGNQPQHF
TRBV5-1,TRBJ2-2,CASSLDVGTGGWAGELFF
TRBV6-1,TRBJ2-1,CASSEGGGTYNEQFF
TRBV7-9,TRBJ2-2,CASRAGGSKKGELFF
TRBV7-6,TRBJ2-5,CASSLTTLQETQYF
TRBV2,TRBJ1-1,CASSVTQGNTEAFF
TRBV7-9,TRBJ1-2,CASSRLRGRDNYGYTF
TRBV18,TRBJ1-5,CASSTGQRDQPQHF
TRBV7-2,TRBJ1-1,CASSPSGVLMNTEAFF
TRBV3-1/TRBV3-2,TRBJ2-7,CASSSTASGVPSAQYF
TRBV27,TRBJ2-5,CASKGHNQETQYF
TRBV28,TRBJ2-7,CASSSPRQGAREQYF
TRBV4-2,TRBJ1-1,CASRDGQGAPTEAFF
TRBV2,TRBJ1-1,CASSSQGTNTEAFF
TRBV2,TRBJ2-7,CASSSLGGAYEQYF
TRBV24-1,TRBJ1-2,CATSDTGQGYGYTF
TRBV5-1,TRBJ2-3,CASSLGLVGGTDTQYF
TRBV6-5,TRBJ1-2,CASSRDRAKGGYTF
TRBV19,TRBJ1-1,CASSYRDRGGTEAFF
TRBV30,TRBJ2-7,CAWKGDGGHEQYF
TRBV10-1,TRBJ2-7,CASSGGTGAKLQYF
TRBV3-1/TRBV3-2,TRBJ2-5,CASRLANQETQYF
TRBV6-5,TRBJ2-1,CASSFEAGPPVREQFF
TRBV30,TRBJ2-7,CACGTSGSYEQYF
TRBV19,TRBJ1-2,CASSYSLTVTNYGYTF
TRBV29-1,TRBJ1-4,CSVAGQGKNEKLFF
TRBV7-2,TRBJ1-2,CASSLDRNNGYTF
TRBV11-2,TRBJ2-7,CASSNSLVGSGISYEQYF